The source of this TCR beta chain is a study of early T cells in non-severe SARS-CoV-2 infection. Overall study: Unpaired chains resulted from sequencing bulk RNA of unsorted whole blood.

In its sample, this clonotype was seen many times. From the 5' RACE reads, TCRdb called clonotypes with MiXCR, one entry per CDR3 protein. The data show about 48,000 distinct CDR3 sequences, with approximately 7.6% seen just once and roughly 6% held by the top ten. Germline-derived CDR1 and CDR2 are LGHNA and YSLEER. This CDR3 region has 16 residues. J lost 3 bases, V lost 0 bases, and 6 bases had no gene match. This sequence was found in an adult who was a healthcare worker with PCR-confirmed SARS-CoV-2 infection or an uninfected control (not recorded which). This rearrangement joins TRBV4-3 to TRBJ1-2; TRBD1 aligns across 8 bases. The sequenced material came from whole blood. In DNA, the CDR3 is TGCGCCAGCAGCCAAGAGACAGGGGAATCCGACTATGGCTACACCTTC. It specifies CASSQETGESDYGYTF.